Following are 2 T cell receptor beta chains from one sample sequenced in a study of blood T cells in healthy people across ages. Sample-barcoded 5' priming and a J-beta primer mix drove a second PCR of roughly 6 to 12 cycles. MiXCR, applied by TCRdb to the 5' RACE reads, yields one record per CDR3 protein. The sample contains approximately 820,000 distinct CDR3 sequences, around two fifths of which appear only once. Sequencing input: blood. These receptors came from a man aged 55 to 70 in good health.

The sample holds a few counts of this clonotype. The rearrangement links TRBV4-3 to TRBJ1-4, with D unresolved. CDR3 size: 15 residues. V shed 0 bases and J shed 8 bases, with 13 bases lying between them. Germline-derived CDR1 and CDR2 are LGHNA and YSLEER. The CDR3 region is CASSQDPVGKEKLFF. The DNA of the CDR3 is TGCGCCAGCAGCCAAGACCCCGTAGGGAAGGAAAAACTGTTTTTT.

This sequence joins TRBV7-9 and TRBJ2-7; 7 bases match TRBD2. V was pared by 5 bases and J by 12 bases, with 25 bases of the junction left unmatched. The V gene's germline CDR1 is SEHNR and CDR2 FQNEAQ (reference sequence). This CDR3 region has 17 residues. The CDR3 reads CASSHVRASGVGETRYF. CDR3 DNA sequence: TGTGCCAGCAGCCACGTCCGGGCCAGCGGGGTCGGAGAGACCCGGTACTTC.